Presented here are 5 T cell receptor beta chains from one specimen sequenced in a study of cytomegalovirus exposure and HLA in healthy donors. Sequencing used immunoSEQ multiplex PCR; TCRdb keeps in-frame clones, though not all of them. The data show about 76,000 clones, 94% seen once. Sequencing was carried out using PBMCs. The receptor source for this set is a woman in her late teens or twenties in good health and CMV-seronegative.

The J gene is TRBJ1-5, the V gene TRBV7-9; tentative D call: TRBD1 (5 bases). This CDR3 has 15 residues. V dropped 5 bases and J dropped 2 bases, with 13 bases sitting between them. Germline loops: CDR1 SEHNR, CDR2 FQNEAQ (reference sequence). CDR3 protein: CASSLVGRGNQPQHF. The DNA of the CDR3 is TGTGCCAGCAGCCTAGTCGGCAGGGGCAATCAGCCCCAGCATTTT.

This chain joins TRBV6-4 and TRBJ2-2; no definite D call. V shed 2 bases and J shed 3 bases, with 4 bases lying between them. Looked up from germline, CDR1 is MRHNA and CDR2 is SNTAGT. The CDR3 extends over 13 amino acids. This CDR3 reads CASSDSYTGELFF. The DNA of the CDR3 is TGTGCCAGCAGTGACAGCTACACCGGGGAGCTGTTTTTT.

V is TRBV7-9 and J is TRBJ2-5; D is possibly TRBD1 (5 bases). The CDR3 loop spans 14 amino acids. The germline gives CDR1 SEHNR, CDR2 FQNEAQ (reference sequence). Trimming removed 2 bases from V and 3 bases from J, with 10 bases in between. The CDR3 loop is CASSLRGLEETQYF. CDR3 nucleotides: TGTGCCAGCAGCTTAAGGGGTCTTGAAGAGACCCAGTACTTC.

The rearrangement uses TRBV7-2 and TRBJ2-5; a weak D match, TRBD1 (6 bases). The assigned J gene may be wrong: the sequence end matches TRBJ2-7 better. The germline V gene encodes CDR1 SGHTA and CDR2 FQGNSA. This CDR3 spans 13 amino acids. The DNA of the CDR3 is TGTGCCAGCAGCCCCCGAACAGGGTACGAGCAGTACTTC. Encoded protein: CASSPRTGYEQYF.

The J gene is TRBJ1-6, the V gene TRBV2; D perhaps matches TRBD1 (5 bases). Per the germline V gene, CDR1 is SNHLY and CDR2 is FYNNEI. V lost 4 bases and J lost 6, with 10 bases in between. This CDR3 has 14 residues. The DNA of the CDR3 is TGTGCCAGCAGTGCCAGGGCCGTTAATTCACCCCTCCACTTT. Its translation is CASSARAVNSPLHF.